A single T cell receptor (beta chain) is shown here with its context. This clonotype occurred many times. Its binding antigen is unknown. Base qualities were left out, and no much larger clone turns up one base away. TCR beta CDR3 regions were amplified from RNA transcripts. The first round of RT-PCR for the TCR CDR3 was performed with the HTBI primer set and the Qiagen OneStep RT-PCR kit. A second multiplex PCR round built the libraries, followed by size selection and purification. Sequencing of the libraries was done on an Illumina HiSeq2000 using paired-end 100 bp reads. The published analysis was carried out like this. SOAPnuke was used to process the raw data, removing reads that contained adapters or uncalled bases, had a mean Phred below 15, or lacked an exact match to the constant primer or identifier. High-quality paired reads were merged with COPE v1.2.5, and unique nucleotide sequences were defined as clonotypes. MiTCR v1.1 was used to align the clonotypes against IMGT TRBV, TRBD and TRBJ reference segments. The analysis was restricted to V-J combinations with a frequency above 0.0001, which together covered roughly 99% of the repertoires. A TCS score was defined as the ratio of F50 (clonal expansion) to E x V (chaos), with BLOSUM62-based TCRdist applied between CDR3 peptides within each V-J. Welch's t-statistics and random forest reduced around 510 V-J features to 10 to 15, which were used in a naive Bayes classifier (R e1071). TCRdb trimmed public reads at Q25 via fastp, called clones via MiXCR and kept in-frame beta chains. Each record represents a unique CDR3 protein, reported with the most common genes and DNA among its rows. These V and J calls originate from TCRdb's pipeline instead of the authors' own analysis. This sample is represented by about 590,000 distinct CDR3 sequences; less than 20% of them were singletons. Clones ranked in the top ten supply under 8% of the sample.

There are 15 amino acids in the CDR3, from cysteine to phenylalanine inclusive. The retained sequence is limited to the CDR3, 45 bases, with the frame set at the first base. The germline V gene (reference sequence) sets CDR1 to SGHNT and CDR2 to YYREEE. V is pruned by 4 bases and J by 4 bases, leaving 4 bases of the junction without a gene match. A patient counted as having stable Graves' hyperthyroidism if no progression to ophthalmopathy occurred over 18 months of follow-up. Hyperthyroidism patients were newly diagnosed, with disease duration under 2 months, and aged 18 to 65 years. The study excluded patients with uncontrolled infections, other autoimmune diseases, pregnancy or lactation. Diagnoses were established on the basis of clinical symptoms, serum thyroxine and TRAb, thyroid ultrasound, and orbital computed tomography. Ficoll-Paque density gradient centrifugation was used to isolate PBMCs from 8 to 10 ml of fresh peripheral blood. Total RNA was extracted with Trizol reagent, and quality was checked on an Agilent 2100 Bioanalyzer.

The data were taken from a study of T cells in Graves' hyperthyroidism and ophthalmopathy (dated by TCRdb to the late 2010s). A note on the overall study: Peripheral blood samples were taken at initial diagnosis, before any treatment was given. TCR V-J signatures able to tell the groups apart were searched for in a discovery cohort of 90 to 100 patients, of whom roughly 42 had Graves' ophthalmopathy and about 60 had stable Graves' hyperthyroidism. Prospective prediction of ophthalmopathy was tested in an independent validation cohort consisting of 18 to 20 hyperthyroidism patients and some 15 patients who later progressed to ophthalmopathy. The 80 to 100 discovery patients were randomly divided into training and test sets at a 7:3 ratio. Thyroid tissue and blood T-cell repertoires from about six Graves' hyperthyroidism patients were also compared in the study. Once sampling was done, hyperthyroidism patients were given methimazole at a starting dose of 30 mg daily, whereas ophthalmopathy patients were given high-dose intravenous methylprednisolone. The paper describes TCR Vbeta CDR3 sequencing of about 140 peripheral blood samples, made up of approximately 40 ophthalmopathy patients, some 80 hyperthyroidism patients and some 17 progressor patients. Overall study results and their limits: Sample size was not statistically predetermined, and investigators were not blinded to group allocation. In validation, the model predicted progression to ophthalmopathy a median of 6.5 months before onset, with over 55% sensitivity and almost 75% specificity. Ophthalmopathy was separated from stable hyperthyroidism by a 13 V-J signature model, with about 88% sensitivity and roughly 84% specificity obtained in cross-validation and 80%/75% obtained in testing. Most expanded thyroid clonotypes (frequency above 0.001) were also detected in blood, a finding suggesting that blood repertoires may reflect thyroid immune responses.

The specimen sequenced was blood. Recombination joined TRBV5-4 with TRBJ2-1, with 11 bases aligning to TRBD2. This sequence originates from a young woman with Graves' hyperthyroidism. The base sequence is TGTGCCAGCAGCCAGGGACTAGCGGAATACAATGAGCAGTTCTTC. Translated, it reads CASSQGLAEYNEQFF.